Presented here are 26 T cell receptor beta chains from one specimen sequenced in a study of regulatory T cells in long-lasting Graves disease. Time point denoted: newly diagnosed GD, antithyroid drugs for less than 3 months. Construction of the TCR library relied on RNA isolated from PBMCs. Sequencing libraries for TCR beta were prepared with iRepertoire HTBI primers and Arm-PCR of CDR3 regions. TCRdb itself ran the multiplex PCR reads through MiXCR, one entry per CDR3 protein. Among under 300,000 distinct CDR3 sequences listed, approximately 20% were seen once. Sequenced here: peripheral blood mononuclear cells (PBMCs), sampled at new diagnosis, from a patient treated with antithyroid drugs. The receptors shown here come from a female donor with Graves disease.

This clonotype showed up many times. CDR3: CASSLLAGGPSQETQYF. In DNA, the CDR3 is TGTGCCAGCAGTCTTCTAGCGGGAGGGCCCTCCCAAGAGACCCAGTACTTC. The V call is TRBV7-8, the J call TRBJ2-5, with 12 nucleotides matching TRBD2. This CDR3 has 17 amino acids. Germline-derived CDR1 and CDR2 are SGHVS and FQNEAQ. J lost 1 base, V lost 6 bases, and 9 bases had no gene match.

This clonotype occurred many times. The chain has TRBV24-1 and TRBJ2-1; perhaps TRBD1 as D (6 bases). CDR1 is KGHDR, CDR2 SFDVKD, per germline. This CDR3 contains 16 residues. V was clipped by 4 bases and J by 7 bases, with 19 bases between them. The CDR3 region has the DNA TGTGCCACCAGTGACTCAGGGGCTGAGATGGGGAATGAGCAGTTCTTC. Its translation: CATSDSGAEMGNEQFF.

The chain is built from TRBV5-6 and TRBJ2-1; D is ambiguous. The CDR3 totals 13 residues. The germline gives CDR1 SGHDT, CDR2 YYEEEE. Trimming cost V 4 bases and J 5 bases, with 10 bases left between them. The CDR3 spells CASSRDLNNEQFF. CDR3 coding DNA: TGTGCCAGCAGCAGAGACTTGAACAATGAGCAGTTCTTC.

Comments on this clonotype: It is likely a read error: a sequence one base away is far more abundant. The chain carries TRBV2 and TRBJ2-1; D not resolved. The V end was cut by 6 bases, the J end by 3 bases, with 12 bases between. Germline CDR1 is SNHLY and CDR2 is FYNNEI. The CDR3 loop spans 14 amino acids. This CDR3 reads CASSAGSFYNEQFF. The CDR3 DNA follows: TGTGCCAGCAGCGCCGGTAGTTTCTACAATGAGCAGTTCTTC.

This clonotype was detected ten times or more. In DNA, the CDR3 is TGTGCCAGCAGTTTATTCGTCAACGAGCAGTACTTC. This translates into CASSLFVNEQYF. The J gene is TRBJ2-7, the V gene TRBV12-3 or TRBV12-4; unclear D gene. V gave up 2 bases and J gave up 5 bases, with 7 bases separating them. The CDR3 is 12 residues long.

In its sample, this clonotype was seen many times. The chain is built from TRBV20-1 and TRBJ2-5; weak D call: TRBD1 (5 bases). The CDR3 extends over 13 amino acids. The ends were cut back, 6 bases at V and 2 bases at J, with 13 bases in the middle. The germline CDR1 and CDR2 sequences are DFQATT and SNEGSKA (reference sequence). CDR3 amino acids: CSAQRAGQETQYF. The CDR3 nucleotides read TGCAGTGCCCAACGGGCAGGGCAAGAGACCCAGTACTTC.

The sample holds many counts of this clonotype. The chain uses TRBV7-9 and TRBJ1-1; D is unresolved. CDR1 and CDR2 from the germline V gene are SEHNR and FQNEAQ (reference sequence). CDR3 size: 13 residues. V lost 1 base and J 4 bases, leaving 7 bases between the germline ends. The DNA for the CDR3 is TGTGCCAGCAGCTTAGTAAGCGGCACTGAAGCTTTCTTT. Protein: CASSLVSGTEAFF.

The chain carries TRBV5-1 and TRBJ2-2, with 8 bases that match TRBD1. Germline CDR1 SGHRS, CDR2 YFSETQ. CDR3 length: 16 residues. V was clipped by 0 bases and J by 7 bases; unmatched bases: 8. The CDR3 spells CASSLEWTGNLGELFF. The CDR3 DNA reads TGCGCCAGCAGCTTGGAGTGGACAGGGAACCTCGGGGAGCTGTTTTTT.

This clonotype was observed at least ten times. The V gene is TRBV9, the J gene TRBJ1-4; D is perhaps TRBD1 (6 bases). In germline, CDR1 is SGDLS, CDR2 YYNGEE. The V and J ends lost 3 bases and 5 bases respectively, with 11 bases between them. The CDR3 covers 14 residues. In DNA form, the CDR3 reads TGTGCCAGCAGCGCGGACAGCCTAAATGAAAAACTGTTTTTT. Translation gives CASSADSLNEKLFF.

This clonotype occurred many times. The chain recombines TRBV29-1 with TRBJ2-3, with TRBD1 identical over 9 bases. CDR3 size: 14 residues. CDR1 and CDR2 (germline): SQVTM, ANQGSEA. Trimming cost V 4 bases and J 5 bases; bases outside gene matches: 7. CDR3 coding DNA: TGCAGCGTTGCCTACCGACAGGGGGAAGATACGCAGTATTTT. It codes for CSVAYRQGEDTQYF.

This clonotype appeared a few times. The chain links TRBV3-1 to TRBJ2-1, with 9 bases aligning to TRBD1. The CDR3 extends over 18 amino acids. Germline-derived CDR1 and CDR2 are LGHDT and YNNKEL (reference sequence). V lost 2 bases and J lost 1; bases outside the gene matches: 9. The CDR3 loop is CASSQLFGQGHSYNEQFF. The CDR3 region has the DNA TGTGCCAGCAGCCAATTATTTGGACAGGGGCATTCCTACAATGAGCAGTTCTTC.

Of note for this clonotype: Mismatch with germline at one junction end may stem from a read error. This chain joins TRBV20-1 and TRBJ2-1; 12 nucleotides match TRBD2. There are 15 residues in the CDR3. From germline, CDR1 is DFQATT and CDR2 SNEGSKA (reference sequence). The CDR3 DNA reads TGCAGTGCTAGAGCTAGCGGGAGGGCCTTCAATGAGCTGTTCTTC. It encodes CSARASGRAFNELFF.

There are many counts of this clonotype. The chain couples TRBV18 to TRBJ1-1, with a tentative D call TRBD1 (5 bases). Looked up from germline, CDR1 is KGHSH and CDR2 is LQKENI. The CDR3 is 13 residues long. Trimming cost V 3 bases and J 4 bases, with 9 bases left between them. The CDR3 DNA reads as TGTGCCAGCTCACCGGGGGGGATCACTGAAGCTTTCTTT. It translates to CASSPGGITEAFF.

This clonotype was detected ten times or more. The chain has TRBV20-1 and TRBJ1-5; D perhaps matches TRBD1 (5 bases). The CDR3 runs 14 residues. Trimming shortened V by 1 base and J by 1 base, and 8 bases separated the two germline ends. Germline V gene sequence: CDR1 DFQATT, CDR2 SNEGSKA (reference sequence). The CDR3 sequence is CSARAGGSNQPQHF. CDR3 nucleotide sequence: TGCAGTGCTAGAGCCGGGGGAAGCAATCAGCCCCAGCATTTT.

This clonotype was recorded at least ten times. This rearrangement joins TRBV5-1 to TRBJ1-4, with D possibly matching TRBD1 (5 bases). This CDR3 has 16 amino acids. Germline CDR1 and CDR2: SGHRS and YFSETQ. Between the trimmed V and J ends, which lost 4 bases and 4 bases, there was a span of 17 bases. The CDR3, as DNA: TGCGCCAGCAGCGGGGGTTCTGATGTTGGTAATGAAAAACTGTTTTTT. As protein: CASSGGSDVGNEKLFF.

This clonotype was seen many times. The J gene is TRBJ1-1, the V gene TRBV10-3; the match to TRBD1 covers 8 bases. V lost 10 bases to trimming and J lost 3 bases; unmatched junction nucleotides: 4. This CDR3 has 12 residues. From germline, CDR1 is ENHRY and CDR2 SYGVKD. The CDR3 protein is CATSTGDTEAFF. The CDR3 region has the DNA TGTGCCACCTCGACAGGGGACACTGAAGCTTTCTTT.

This clonotype was detected ten times or more. The gene calls are TRBV20-1 and TRBJ2-5; the D is unclear. Germline CDR1 DFQATT, CDR2 SNEGSKA (reference sequence). V was pared by 3 bases and J by 2 bases, with 7 bases between. The CDR3 totals 12 residues. Here the CDR3 reads CSASRLQETQYF. The CDR3 DNA is TGCAGTGCTAGTCGTCTACAAGAGACCCAGTACTTC.

This clonotype has a count of ten or more. The rearrangement uses TRBV18 and TRBJ2-1, with 10 bases matching TRBD2. The CDR3 loop spans 14 amino acids. V lost 4 bases, J lost 9 bases, and 6 bases stayed unmatched. Germline lookup yields CDR1 KGHSH and CDR2 LQKENI. The CDR3 bases are TGTGCCAGCTCACATCAGCGGGAGGGGGCTGAGCAGTTCTTC. Protein sequence: CASSHQREGAEQFF.

This clonotype was seen at least ten times. This rearrangement joins TRBV9 to TRBJ2-5; D not certain. The CDR3 is 10 residues long. V dropped 9 bases and J dropped 5 bases, with 8 bases sitting between them. Germline-derived CDR1 and CDR2 are SGDLS and YYNGEE. The CDR3, as DNA: TGTGCCAAGAGACGGGAGACCCAGTACTTC. Translation: CAKRRETQYF.

There are many counts of this clonotype. The chain employs TRBV5-6 and TRBJ2-7; D is possibly TRBD1 or TRBD2 (5 bases each). With 4 bases removed from V and 3 bases from J, the gap between germline ends came to 17 bases. This CDR3 is built from 15 residues. CDR1 and CDR2 (germline): SGHDT, YYEEEE. CDR3 DNA: TGTGCCAGCAGCATTTACGGGACGGGAATCTACGAGCAGTACTTC. Translating it yields CASSIYGTGIYEQYF.

The chain joins TRBV29-1 to TRBJ2-5; TRBD2 is a possible D gene (5 bases). The CDR3 runs 14 residues. V gave up 6 bases and J gave up 7 bases, with 21 bases separating them. Germline V gene lookup returns CDR1 SQVTM and CDR2 ANQGSEA. Here the CDR3 reads CSVGPLDAAGTQYF. The CDR3 nucleotides read TGCAGCGTCGGGCCACTGGATGCTGCGGGGACCCAGTACTTC.

A remark on this clonotype: A much larger clone lies a single base off, so this may be a read error. The chain uses TRBV30 and TRBJ1-1; D ambiguous. This CDR3 contains 15 residues. Germline V lookup: CDR1 GTSNPN, CDR2 SVGIG (reference sequence). Trimming removed 2 bases at V and 2 bases at J, with 15 bases between. CDR3 nucleotide sequence: TGTGCCTGGAGTCCCCCGGTGGCGGTTAACACTGAAGCTTTCTTT. Amino acid sequence: CAWSPPVAVNTEAFF.

This clonotype was seen many times. The rearrangement uses TRBV7-8 and TRBJ2-7; 10 nucleotides match TRBD2. V lost 1 base and J lost 2; bases outside the gene matches: 5. Per the germline V gene, CDR1 is SGHVS and CDR2 is FQNEAQ. The CDR3 is 16 amino acids. The CDR3, as DNA: TGTGCCAGCAGCTTAGAGGCTAGCGGGAGTACCTACGAGCAGTACTTC. Protein: CASSLEASGSTYEQYF.

Ten or more counts support this clonotype. The J gene is TRBJ2-1, the V gene TRBV7-3, with 8 bases lining up with TRBD2. V lost 1 base to trimming and J lost 2 bases; unmatched junction nucleotides: 4. The CDR3 totals 16 residues. Looked up from germline, CDR1 is SGHTA and CDR2 is FQGTGA. CDR3 DNA sequence: TGTGCCAGCAGCTTAAGGACTAGCTTGGCCTACAATGAGCAGTTCTTC. Protein: CASSLRTSLAYNEQFF.

Only a few counts were recorded for this clonotype. The chain employs TRBV5-4 and TRBJ1-1; a possible D gene is TRBD1 (5 bases). This CDR3 has 13 residues. The V and J ends lost 4 bases and 1 base respectively, with 8 bases between them. Germline loops: CDR1 SGHNT, CDR2 YYREEE (reference sequence). Written as DNA, the CDR3 is TGTGCCAGCAGCCGGGACTCGAACACTGAAGCTTTCTTT. It translates to CASSRDSNTEAFF.

The chain combines TRBV3-1 with TRBJ2-7; D uncertain. The length of the CDR3 is 13 residues. The V gene's germline CDR1 is LGHDT and CDR2 YNNKEL (reference sequence). V lost 1 base to trimming and J lost 5 bases, with 9 bases between them. CDR3 DNA: TGTGCCAGCAGCCAAGGGCAGGCGGACGAGCAGTACTTC. It codes for CASSQGQADEQYF.